This passage covers 5 T cell receptor beta chains from one sample sequenced in a study of T cells in Graves' hyperthyroidism and ophthalmopathy. Authors of the study amplified TCR beta CDR3 regions from RNA transcripts. With the HTBI primer set, the TCR CDR3 went through a first round of RT-PCR. MiXCR was run by TCRdb on the multiplex PCR reads, yielding one entry per CDR3 protein. The sample carries about 700,000 distinct CDR3 sequences, less than 45% recorded once. Sequenced: peripheral blood or thyroid tissue (not recorded which). The source of these receptors is an adult man with Graves' disease, either hyperthyroidism or ophthalmopathy (not recorded which).

A remark on this clonotype: The junction shows a germline mismatch at one end, possibly a read error. V and J are TRBV11-2 and TRBJ1-1, with no clear D. The CDR3 sequence is 14 residues long. Germline CDR1 reads SGHAT; CDR2 reads FQNNGV. The CDR3 is CASSQDPGVTEAFF. The CDR3, as DNA: TGCGCCAGCAGCCAAGACCCAGGTGTCACTGAAGCCTTCTTT.

The chain recombines TRBV7-8 with TRBJ1-3, with D unclear. The germline V and J ends were trimmed by 1 base and 1 base, with 8 bases remaining between them. Germline V gene data show CDR1 as SGHVS and CDR2 as FQNEAQ. The CDR3 is made up of 15 amino acids. The CDR3, as DNA: TGTGCCAGCAGCTTAGAATCCTATTCTGGAAACACCATATATTTT. Protein product: CASSLESYSGNTIYF. Filled out from reference TRBV7-8 and TRBJ1-3, the complete variable domain reads GAGVSQSPRYKVAKRGQDVALRCDPISGHVSLFWYQQALGQGPEFLTYFQNEAQLDKSGLPSDRFFAERPEGSVSTLKIQRTQQEDSAVYLCASSLESYSGNTIYFGEGSWLTVV.

CDR3 residues: CASSSPPRQGYTGELFF. The CDR3 DNA is TGTGCCAGCAGCTCGCCCCCGAGACAGGGCTATACCGGGGAGCTGTTTTTT. The chain recombines TRBV5-6 with TRBJ2-2, with 7 bases lining up with TRBD1. CDR1 is SGHDT, CDR2 YYEEEE, per germline. V gave up 3 bases and J gave up 5 bases; unmatched junction bases: 13. This CDR3 is built from 17 residues.

The table lists this clonotype with a few counts. This chain uses TRBV19 with TRBJ1-2, with 10 bases aligning to TRBD1. V trimming: 5 bases; J trimming: 6 bases; junction bases outside the gene matches: 15. Germline V gives CDR1 LNHDA, CDR2 SQIVND (reference sequence). The CDR3 extends over 17 amino acids. The CDR3 region is CASSPFPGTGDLNGYTF. CDR3 DNA: TGTGCCAGTAGTCCGTTCCCCGGGACAGGGGACTTAAATGGCTACACCTTC.

Only one count was recorded for this clonotype. The genes are TRBV7-6 and TRBJ2-7; 8 bases match TRBD1. V lost 7 bases, J lost 9 bases, and 8 bases stayed unmatched. The germline V gene has CDR1 SGHVS and CDR2 FNYEAQ. This CDR3 has 12 amino acids. CDR3 DNA sequence: TGTGCCAGCACCGCGACAGGGGTAATGCAGTACTTC. This gives the protein CASTATGVMQYF.